This TCR beta chain was observed in a study of CD8 T cells in ankylosing spondylitis. Study conclusions and caveats: Reactive arthritis synovial fluid and blood previously showed some of these motif variants. Reportedly, disease-linked clones are significantly enriched in ankylosing spondylitis patients' matched synovial fluid. Those disease-linked clones were CD8+; they were also relatively rare in peripheral blood.

V gave up 0 bases and J gave up 7 bases, with 4 bases separating them. Germline V gene lookup returns CDR1 MRHNA and CDR2 SNTAGT. The CDR3 has 13 amino acids. This clonotype was counted many times. The antigen is undetermined. In TCRdb, the 5' RACE reads were re-called with MiXCR into one record per CDR3 protein. The sample gives about 33,000 distinct CDR3 sequences, around 15% of which show up once; roughly 30% is in the top ten. This receptor was taken from a male donor with ankylosing spondylitis. The chain carries TRBV6-4 and TRBJ1-6; D not certain. Sample: synovial fluid, either unsorted or a sorted T cell fraction (not recorded which). CDR3 in amino acids: CASSDSGNSPLHF. The CDR3 DNA reads as TGTGCCAGCAGTGACTCGGGGAATTCACCCCTCCACTTT.